One sample yielded the 29 T cell receptor beta chains listed below, sequenced in a study of cytotoxic CD8 clonotypes in ibrutinib-treated CLL. Profiling relied on immunoSEQ multiplex PCR, and the TCRdb table lists in-frame clones only, not all of them. The sample has roughly 30,000 clones, about 70% seen once. The specimen comprised PBMCs, sampled after 36 months of ibrutinib treatment. The source is a human donor with chronic lymphocytic leukemia.

This clone was observed a few times. Here the CDR3 DNA reads TGTGCCAGCAGCTTTGGGGACAACGCCATATATTTT. This codes for CASSFGDNAIYF. V usage is TRBV7-9 and J usage is TRBJ1-3; D is possibly TRBD1 (6 bases). The CDR3 is 12 residues long. The V end lost 3 bases, the J end lost 11 bases, and 11 bases lay between the germline ends. The germline CDR1 and CDR2 sequences are SEHNR and FQNEAQ (reference sequence).

The rearrangement joins TRBV15 to TRBJ2-5; weak D call: TRBD2 (5 bases). The V gene lost 5 bases and the J gene lost 4 bases, with 17 bases spanning the gap. This CDR3 is 15 amino acids long. The germline gives CDR1 LNHNV, CDR2 YYDKDF (reference sequence). CDR3 nucleotides: TGTGCCACCAGCCCCCGGAGAGGGAGTGGAGAGACCCAGTACTTC. It codes for CATSPRRGSGETQYF.

The rearrangement links TRBV9 to TRBJ1-2; D might be TRBD1 (6 bases). V was trimmed by 4 bases and J by 5 bases, leaving 18 bases between them. Germline V gives CDR1 SGDLS, CDR2 YYNGEE. The CDR3 sequence is 15 residues long. The chain's CDR3 is CASSPSTGGAYGYTF. CDR3 in DNA: TGTGCCAGCAGCCCTTCGACGGGGGGGGCTTATGGCTACACCTTC.

This chain connects TRBV7-9 to TRBJ2-1; no firm D call. The germline V and J ends were trimmed by 6 bases and 8 bases, with 11 bases remaining between them. Germline values: CDR1 SEHNR, CDR2 FQNEAQ (reference sequence). The CDR3 totals 12 residues. Here the CDR3 reads CASRHSSDEQFF. DNA for the CDR3: TGTGCCAGCAGACACAGCTCGGATGAGCAGTTCTTC.

The chain recombines TRBV7-6 with TRBJ2-2; 10 bases line up with TRBD2. The CDR3 sequence is 16 residues long. The germline CDR1 and CDR2 sequences are SGHVS and FNYEAQ. V shed 5 bases and J 4 bases; nucleotides not matched to a gene: 7. In DNA form, the CDR3 reads TGTGCCAGCAGCCAAAGCGGGGGGGACCCCACCGGGGAGCTGTTTTTT. This encodes CASSQSGGDPTGELFF.

This chain uses TRBV6-5 with TRBJ1-1; D is undetermined. The CDR3 contains 11 residues. Germline CDR1 is MNHEY and CDR2 is SVGAGI. Trimming shortened V by 5 bases and J by 5 bases, and 6 bases separated the two germline ends. The CDR3 nucleotides are TGTGCCAGCAGTCGTGGTACTGAAGCTTTCTTT. This sequence encodes CASSRGTEAFF.

J is TRBJ2-1 and V is TRBV11-2, with D possibly being TRBD1 or TRBD2 (6 bases each). V gave up 5 bases and J gave up 2 bases, with 13 bases separating them. The CDR3 length is 15 residues. The germline V gene has CDR1 SGHAT and CDR2 FQNNGV. The DNA of the CDR3 is TGTGCCAGCAGCGTAGGGGGGTTGACCTACAATGAGCAGTTCTTC. This encodes CASSVGGLTYNEQFF.

This chain joins TRBV12-5 and TRBJ2-7; a possible D gene is TRBD1 (5 bases). The CDR3 is 14 amino acids. Germline-derived CDR1 and CDR2 are LGHNT and FRNRAP. Between the trimmed V and J ends, which lost 0 bases and 6 bases, there was a span of 12 bases. CDR3 residues: CASGLVEGVGEQYF. The CDR3 nucleotides read TGTGCTAGTGGTTTGGTAGAAGGGGTAGGCGAGCAGTACTTC.

The chain employs TRBV7-2 and TRBJ1-4; weak D call: TRBD1 (6 bases). Germline V gene sequence: CDR1 SGHTA, CDR2 FQGNSA. V was shortened by 0 bases and J by 4 bases, with 15 bases between the two germline ends. The CDR3 has 17 amino acids. The CDR3 DNA follows: TGTGCCAGCAGCTTAGCGGGGTTAGGGGGATTTAATGAAAAACTGTTTTTT. It codes for CASSLAGLGGFNEKLFF.

This chain connects TRBV19 to TRBJ2-7, with 7 bases matching TRBD2. Unmatched junction bases numbered 5, after V lost 8 bases and J lost 4 bases. Germline CDR1 reads LNHDA; CDR2 reads SQIVND (reference sequence). This CDR3 has 12 amino acids. The chain's CDR3 is CASSGGVYEQYF. CDR3 coding DNA: TGTGCCAGTTCGGGGGGAGTGTACGAGCAGTACTTC.

A few counts support this clone. The gene calls are TRBV4-2 and TRBJ1-6, with D hard to call. This CDR3 is 14 amino acids long. The germline CDR1 and CDR2 sequences are LGHNA and YNFKEQ. Trimming removed 0 bases at V and 7 bases at J, with 7 bases between. The CDR3 DNA follows: TGTGCCAGCAGCCAAGATCGGCGGAATTCACCCCTCCACTTT. Translation: CASSQDRRNSPLHF.

The CDR3 coding sequence is TGTGCCAGCAGCTTAGGGGGGGTCTCTGGAAACACCATATATTTT. It yields the protein CASSLGGVSGNTIYF. This chain connects TRBV7-8 to TRBJ1-3; weak D call: TRBD1 (5 bases). CDR1 and CDR2 from the germline V gene are SGHVS and FQNEAQ. V lost 1 base, J lost 0 bases, and 7 bases lay in between. The CDR3 has 15 amino acids.

The V and J genes are TRBV6-1 and TRBJ1-6; D is ambiguous. The V gene lost 7 bases and the J gene lost 4 bases, with 8 bases spanning the gap. This CDR3 comprises 13 residues. Germline V gene sequence: CDR1 MNHNS, CDR2 SASEGT. DNA of the CDR3: TGTGCCAGCACCAGCTGGTATAATTCACCCCTCCACTTT. It encodes CASTSWYNSPLHF.

In DNA, the CDR3 is TGTGCCAGTAGTCGGGGAATCTCCTACGAGCAGTACTTC. Protein product: CASSRGISYEQYF. The rearrangement uses TRBV19 and TRBJ2-7; TRBD2 might be the D (5 bases). The CDR3 is 13 amino acids. Deletions cut 5 bases from V and 0 bases from J, with 8 bases between. The V gene's germline CDR1 is LNHDA and CDR2 SQIVND (reference sequence).

The chain combines TRBV7-9 with TRBJ2-5; tentatively, D is TRBD1 (5 bases). Looked up from germline, CDR1 is SEHNR and CDR2 is FQNEAQ (reference sequence). The CDR3 has 15 residues. V lost 4 bases and J 3 bases, leaving 15 bases between the germline ends. This CDR3 reads CASSSQGPIKETQYF. The CDR3 DNA is TGTGCCAGCAGCTCTCAGGGCCCTATTAAAGAGACCCAGTACTTC.

The chain has TRBV19 and TRBJ2-7; D might be TRBD2 (8 bases). V was shortened by 0 bases and J by 2 bases, with 17 bases between the two germline ends. This CDR3 spans 17 amino acids. Germline lookup yields CDR1 LNHDA and CDR2 SQIVND (reference sequence). For the CDR3, the DNA is TGTGCCAGTAGTATAGAAGCCCCGGGAGGGGGCCCCTACGAGCAGTACTTC. This translates into CASSIEAPGGGPYEQYF.

This chain links TRBV19 with TRBJ1-2; D gene unclear. The length of the CDR3 is 13 residues. CDR1 LNHDA and CDR2 SQIVND come from the germline V gene (reference sequence). V was shortened by 0 bases and J by 8 bases, with 10 bases between the two germline ends. The chain's CDR3 is CASSIEAPSGYTF. The CDR3 region has the DNA TGTGCCAGTAGTATAGAAGCGCCGAGCGGCTACACCTTC.

The rearrangement uses TRBV10-3 and TRBJ1-1, with 9 bases fitting TRBD1. The germline CDR1 and CDR2 sequences are ENHRY and SYGVKD. The J segment lost 7 bases and the V segment lost 6 bases, leaving 0 bases of the junction unmatched. CDR3 length: 11 residues. This CDR3 reads CAIRGQGEAFF. CDR3 nucleotide sequence: TGTGCCATCAGGGGACAGGGTGAAGCTTTCTTT.

The J gene is TRBJ1-4, the V gene TRBV5-1, with no clear D. The CDR3 runs 15 residues. Germline assignment: CDR1 SGHRS and CDR2 YFSETQ. The V gene lost 0 bases and the J gene lost 1 base, with 7 bases spanning the gap. The CDR3 coding sequence is TGCGCCAGCAGCTTGGGTCACCTAACTAATGAAAAACTGTTTTTT. Translating it yields CASSLGHLTNEKLFF.

The rearrangement links TRBV6-5 to TRBJ1-4, with 7 bases lining up with TRBD1. The CDR3 sequence is 14 residues long. V was pared by 1 base and J by 4 bases, with 0 bases of the junction left unmatched. CDR1 is MNHEY, CDR2 SVGAGI, per germline. CDR3: CASSYYRGNEKLFF. For the CDR3, the DNA is TGTGCCAGCAGTTACTACAGGGGTAATGAAAAACTGTTTTTT.

V gene TRBV2 combines with J gene TRBJ2-1; D possibly corresponds to TRBD2 (7 bases). V was cut by 6 bases and J by 4 bases, with 16 bases left in between. The germline CDR1 and CDR2 sequences are SNHLY and FYNNEI. The CDR3 is 15 residues long. The CDR3 DNA follows: TGTGCCAGCAGCTCTCAAGGGGGGGCGTACAATGAGCAGTTCTTC. Protein: CASSSQGGAYNEQFF.

The rearrangement joins TRBV4-3 to TRBJ1-2; no clear D. This CDR3 comprises 15 residues. Trimming removed 0 bases at V and 3 bases at J, with 11 bases between. Per germline, CDR1 LGHNA and CDR2 YSLEER. The CDR3 reads CASSQDETVYYGYTF. The CDR3, as DNA: TGCGCCAGCAGCCAAGATGAGACGGTATACTATGGCTACACCTTC.

This clone is a singleton in its sample. The J gene is TRBJ1-2, the V gene TRBV27; TRBD1 matches 7 bases. Germline loops: CDR1 MNHEY, CDR2 SMNVEV (reference sequence). V lost 6 bases to trimming and J lost 2 bases; unmatched junction nucleotides: 6. The CDR3 is 14 residues long. CDR3 sequence: CASSAQTGNYGYTF. CDR3 nucleotide sequence: TGTGCCAGCAGCGCTCAGACAGGGAACTATGGCTACACCTTC.

The chain joins TRBV14 to TRBJ2-3; possibly TRBD1 for D (5 bases). The CDR3 length is 13 residues. Germline V gives CDR1 SGHDN, CDR2 FVKESK. Trimming cost V 5 bases and J 1 base, with 7 bases left between them. CDR3 DNA sequence: TGTGCCAGCAGCACACAGGGCACAGATACGCAGTATTTT. Protein product: CASSTQGTDTQYF.

This chain links TRBV7-9 with TRBJ1-2; 9 bases line up with TRBD1. CDR3 length: 14 residues. J gave up 8 bases and V 5 bases, and 9 bases lay outside the gene matches. In germline, CDR1 is SEHNR, CDR2 FQNEAQ (reference sequence). The CDR3 coding sequence is TGTGCCAGCAGCCCTGGACAGGGGTCGCAAGGCTACACCTTC. This translates into CASSPGQGSQGYTF.

The chain uses TRBV6-5 and TRBJ2-3; 7 positions match TRBD2. The CDR3 has 16 amino acids. The junction had 11 bases not matched to a gene; V was cut back by 4 bases and J by 4 bases. CDR1 and CDR2 from the germline V gene are MNHEY and SVGAGI. The CDR3 protein is CASSFMSWGGADTQYF. The CDR3 nucleotides read TGTGCCAGCAGTTTCATGTCGTGGGGGGGGGCAGATACGCAGTATTTT.

This clone has just one count. V gene TRBV29-1 combines with J gene TRBJ1-2; 7 positions agree with TRBD1. Trimming at V came to 4 bases and at J to 0 bases, leaving 11 bases not matched to a gene. The CDR3 consists of 16 residues. Germline values: CDR1 SQVTM, CDR2 ANQGSEA. The CDR3 DNA is TGCAGCGTTGGTGGGACAGATCCGGTAGCTAACTATGGCTACACCTTC. This gives the protein CSVGGTDPVANYGYTF. Based on the CDR3 plus reference TRBV29-1 and TRBJ1-2, the full variable domain is SAVISQKPSRDICQRGTSLTIQCQVDSQVTMMFWYRQQPGQSLTLIATANQGSEATYESGFVIDKFPISRPNLTFSTLTVSNMSPEDSSIYLCSVGGTDPVANYGYTFGSGTRLTVV.

CDR3 in amino acids: CASSPPGQGPTGELFF. The CDR3 DNA reads as TGTGCCAGCAGCCCACCGGGACAGGGCCCCACCGGGGAGCTGTTTTTT. The rearrangement uses TRBV5-4 and TRBJ2-2; 9 bases align to TRBD1. Germline-derived CDR1 and CDR2 are SGHNT and YYREEE (reference sequence). V was pared by 4 bases and J by 4 bases, with 8 bases of the junction left unmatched. The length of the CDR3 is 16 residues.

This sequence joins TRBV5-1 and TRBJ1-1; a weak D match, TRBD1 (5 bases). V was shortened by 4 bases and J by 4 bases, with 11 bases between the two germline ends. The germline gives CDR1 SGHRS, CDR2 YFSETQ. CDR3 size: 13 residues. The DNA for the CDR3 is TGCGCCAGCAGCGAACAGGACGGCACTGAAGCTTTCTTT. It specifies CASSEQDGTEAFF.